The 30 T cell receptor beta chains below all came from one sample that was sequenced in a study of T cells in Graves' hyperthyroidism and ophthalmopathy. RNA transcripts yielded amplified TCR beta CDR3 regions. A first-round RT-PCR of the TCR CDR3 used the HTBI primer set. TCRdb re-analysed the multiplex PCR reads in MiXCR, keeping a single row per CDR3 protein. The sample lists about 560,000 distinct CDR3 sequences, about 43% occurring once. The sequencing input was peripheral blood or thyroid tissue (not recorded which). The receptors here all came from a woman between 18 and 30 years old with Graves' hyperthyroidism.

The rearrangement links TRBV2 to TRBJ1-5; 10 positions match TRBD1. V trimming: 2 bases; J trimming: 0 bases; junction bases outside the gene matches: 4. The CDR3 length is 17 residues. CDR1 and CDR2 from the germline V gene are SNHLY and FYNNEI. The CDR3, as DNA: TGTGCCAGCAGTGAACTAGGGACAGGGGATAGCAATCAGCCCCAGCATTTT. As protein: CASSELGTGDSNQPQHF.

As for this clonotype: Because it lacks the conserved phenylalanine or tryptophan at the end, this CDR3 is likely a read error. No DNA is shown, since the ends of the CDR3 on it are uncertain; the CDR3 is the one TCRdb lists. This rearrangement joins TRBV29-1 to TRBJ1-6. Ends included, the CDR3 has 13 residues. Germline V gene lookup returns CDR1 SQVTM and CDR2 ANQGSEA. The CDR3 spells CSVRSSYNSPLQS.

This clonotype was counted at least ten times. The chain couples TRBV10-3 to TRBJ1-2, with TRBD1 matching over 8 bases. Losses at the gene ends were 8 bases for V and 5 bases for J; bases not matched to a gene: 10. This CDR3 is 14 amino acids long. Germline V gene sequence: CDR1 ENHRY, CDR2 SYGVKD. DNA for the CDR3: TGTGCCATCGCCAGGACAGGGACTGGGTATGGCTACACCTTC. Translation gives CAIARTGTGYGYTF.

This clonotype was found a few times. The chain's CDR3 is CASSLGHGLSGNTIYF. Written as DNA, the CDR3 is TGTGCCAGCAGCTTAGGCCACGGCCTCTCTGGAAACACCATATATTTT. The chain uses TRBV13 and TRBJ1-3; D gene ambiguous. V shed 0 bases and J shed 0 bases, with 9 bases lying between them. The CDR3 sequence is 16 residues long. Germline loops: CDR1 PRHDT, CDR2 FYEKMQ (reference sequence).

V gene TRBV7-9 combines with J gene TRBJ2-2; D gene uncertain. CDR3 length equals 10 residues. Trimming took 8 bases from V and 7 from J, leaving 5 bases between them. Germline V lookup: CDR1 SEHNR, CDR2 FQNEAQ (reference sequence). CDR3 residues: CASESGELFF. Written as DNA, the CDR3 is TGTGCCAGCGAAAGCGGGGAGCTGTTTTTT. The variable domain in full, completed from reference TRBV7-9 and TRBJ2-2, reads DTGVSQNPRHKITKRGQNVTFRCDPISEHNRLYWYRQTLGQGPEFLTYFQNEAQLEKSRLLSDRFSAERPKGSFSTLEIQRTEQGDSAMYLCASESGELFFGEGSRLTVL.

This clonotype was seen a handful of times. The chain has TRBV5-4 and TRBJ2-7; D unresolved. Trimming pared 4 bases from V and 3 bases from J, leaving 14 bases between. The CDR3 is made up of 14 amino acids. In germline, CDR1 is SGHNT, CDR2 YYREEE (reference sequence). Written as DNA, the CDR3 is TGTGCCAGCAGCGCCGGACCAAGAAACTACGAGCAGTACTTC. It translates to CASSAGPRNYEQYF.

This clonotype was counted between two and nine times. A much larger clone sits a single nucleotide away, making a read error possible. The rearrangement joins TRBV12-3 or TRBV12-4 to TRBJ2-2; D gene uncertain. Deletions cut 6 bases from V and 7 bases from J, with 3 bases between. This CDR3 has 10 residues. CDR3 amino acids: CASRDGELFF. CDR3 nucleotide sequence: TGTGCCAGCAGGGACGGGGAGCTGTTTTTT.

The J gene is TRBJ1-4, the V gene TRBV20-1; D is unclear. Per germline, CDR1 DFQATT and CDR2 SNEGSKA (reference sequence). The V gene lost 3 bases and the J gene lost 6 bases, with 17 bases spanning the gap. The CDR3 loop spans 15 amino acids. The CDR3 loop reads CSASRGGRSDEKLFF. The CDR3 nucleotides are TGCAGTGCTAGCCGCGGCGGGAGGTCGGATGAAAAACTGTTTTTT.

J is TRBJ1-4 and V is TRBV20-1; 7 nucleotides match TRBD1. The V gene's germline CDR1 is DFQATT and CDR2 SNEGSKA (reference sequence). The CDR3 spans 14 residues. V lost 6 bases and J lost 1; bases outside the gene matches: 5. CDR3 protein: CSAIGGLTNEKLFF. CDR3 nucleotide sequence: TGCAGTGCGATAGGGGGCTTAACTAATGAAAAACTGTTTTTT.

The chain couples TRBV2 to TRBJ1-4, with 10 positions matching TRBD1. V shed 6 bases and J 8 bases; nucleotides not matched to a gene: 6. The CDR3 sequence is 14 residues long. The germline V gene has CDR1 SNHLY and CDR2 FYNNEI. The CDR3 is CASRGTGDEEKLFF. CDR3 bases: TGTGCCAGCAGAGGGACAGGGGATGAGGAAAAACTGTTTTTT.

The CDR3 sequence is CASSMHEGRETQYF. The CDR3 nucleotides read TGTGCCAGTAGTATGCACGAGGGGAGAGAGACCCAGTACTTC. The gene calls are TRBV19 and TRBJ2-5; perhaps D is TRBD1 or TRBD2 (5 bases each). Germline V gene data show CDR1 as LNHDA and CDR2 as SQIVND (reference sequence). The V and J ends lost 3 bases and 4 bases respectively, with 12 bases between them. The CDR3 is made up of 14 amino acids.

This clonotype was seen just once. This sequence may be a read error, since a much larger clone differs from it by one base. The rearrangement joins TRBV7-2 to TRBJ1-2, with TRBD1 matching over 7 bases. Germline lookup yields CDR1 SGHTA and CDR2 FQGNSA. This CDR3 has 15 amino acids. The CDR3 bases are TGTGCCAGCAGCTCATCCTGGACAGGTTCGGTTGGCCACACCTTC. Residues: CASSSSWTGSVGHTF.

This clonotype was counted only a few times. This chain joins TRBV12-3 or TRBV12-4 and TRBJ1-1; possibly TRBD1 for D (6 bases). The ends were cut back, 2 bases at V and 3 bases at J, with 10 bases in the middle. This CDR3 has 14 residues. CDR3 in amino acids: CASSLRQDHTEAFF. Written as DNA, the CDR3 is TGTGCCAGCAGTTTACGACAGGACCACACTGAAGCTTTCTTT.

V is TRBV7-9 and J is TRBJ1-6, with D possibly matching TRBD1 (5 bases). Trimming removed 7 bases at V and 7 bases at J, with 11 bases between. Germline values: CDR1 SEHNR, CDR2 FQNEAQ (reference sequence). The CDR3 extends over 13 amino acids. The CDR3 DNA follows: TGTGCCAGCATACGAGACAGCAATTCACCCCTCCACTTT. It specifies CASIRDSNSPLHF.

This clonotype was counted between two and nine times. The chain joins TRBV5-1 to TRBJ1-2; 7 nucleotides match TRBD1. The CDR3 runs 17 residues. Germline V gene lookup returns CDR1 SGHRS and CDR2 YFSETQ. J lost 2 bases, V lost 4 bases, and 14 bases had no gene match. The CDR3 DNA sequence: TGCGCCAGCAGCCCACACGGACAGGCTAGAAAGAACTATGGCTACACCTTC. It yields the protein CASSPHGQARKNYGYTF.

This chain links TRBV24-1 with TRBJ2-5; 7 positions match TRBD2. The CDR3 is 14 amino acids. Germline V gene sequence: CDR1 KGHDR, CDR2 SFDVKD. CDR3 bases: TGTGCTAGAGACGGGAGCGGGATATCGGAGACCCAGTACTTC. Its translation: CARDGSGISETQYF.

This clonotype appeared many times. This chain links TRBV14 with TRBJ1-6; 7 bases line up with TRBD1. The germline V gene encodes CDR1 SGHDN and CDR2 FVKESK. Germline trimming cut 3 bases from V and 7 bases from J; bases unmatched to any gene: 3. The CDR3 runs to 14 residues. The CDR3 region is CASSQTGRNSPLHF. CDR3 DNA: TGTGCCAGCAGCCAGACAGGGCGGAATTCACCCCTCCACTTT.

The genes are TRBV6-1 and TRBJ1-3; D might be TRBD1 (5 bases). In germline, CDR1 is MNHNS, CDR2 SASEGT. The CDR3 consists of 14 residues. Trimming left V 3 bases short and J 7 bases short, with 13 bases between. The CDR3: CASSDAGSVNTIYF. Written as DNA, the CDR3 is TGTGCCAGCAGTGATGCAGGGTCGGTGAACACCATATATTTT.

On this clonotype: A much larger clone lies one base from this, so it may be a read error. The chain is built from TRBV2 and TRBJ1-2, with TRBD1 matching 7 bases. The trim removed 4 bases at V and 5 bases at J, leaving 13 bases unmatched. The CDR3 spans 16 residues. From germline, CDR1 is SNHLY and CDR2 FYNNEI. CDR3 sequence (DNA): TGTGCCAGCAGTGGTCCCCCCACAGGGGAAGGGTATGGCTACACCTTC. Translating gives CASSGPPTGEGYGYTF.

About this clonotype: A read error may produce the germline difference seen at one junction end. The V and J genes are TRBV25-1 and TRBJ2-5; 8 nucleotides match TRBD1. Per the germline V gene, CDR1 is MGHDK and CDR2 is SYGVNS. This CDR3 has 13 residues. The CDR3 loop is CASRDRGMKTQYF. CDR3 nucleotides: TGTGCCAGCCGTGACAGGGGAATGAAGACCCAGTACTTC.

Note on this clonotype: At one end, the junction sequence differs from germline, possibly due to a read error. V and J are TRBV10-3 and TRBJ1-5; D is uncertain. Germline CDR1 and CDR2: ENHRY and SYGVKD. This CDR3 comprises 13 residues. CDR3 bases: TGTGCCAGCAGTGAAATAGGGCGGGGACCCCAGCATTTT. It encodes CASSEIGRGPQHF.

The table lists this clonotype with many counts. The chain links TRBV5-1 to TRBJ1-1; 8 bases are a match to TRBD1. This CDR3 spans 15 amino acids. CDR1 SGHRS and CDR2 YFSETQ come from the germline V gene. Unmatched junction bases numbered 9, after V lost 4 bases and J lost 4 bases. This CDR3 is CASSPRTGSITEAFF. The CDR3 DNA follows: TGCGCCAGCAGCCCACGGACAGGGTCGATCACTGAAGCTTTCTTT.

There are many counts of this clonotype. V and J are TRBV29-1 and TRBJ1-1; tentatively, D is TRBD1 (5 bases). There are 13 residues in the CDR3. Trimming pared 8 bases from V and 3 bases from J, leaving 16 bases between. Germline CDR1 SQVTM, CDR2 ANQGSEA. CDR3 nucleotides: TGCAGCACCGAGCCCCGAGGGGACACTGAAGCTTTCTTT. Encoded protein: CSTEPRGDTEAFF.

This clonotype was counted between two and nine times. The gene calls are TRBV24-1 and TRBJ1-5; D is unresolved. CDR3 length: 15 residues. Germline CDR1 reads KGHDR; CDR2 reads SFDVKD. V lost 6 bases and J lost 0, with 11 bases in between. The CDR3 region is CATSTGAYSNQPQHF. The CDR3 DNA sequence: TGTGCCACCAGTACCGGCGCATATAGCAATCAGCCCCAGCATTTT.

This sequence joins TRBV10-3 and TRBJ1-3; no reliable D call. CDR3 size: 16 residues. Trimming left V 2 bases short and J 7 bases short, with 18 bases between. The germline V gene encodes CDR1 ENHRY and CDR2 SYGVKD. The CDR3 DNA sequence: TGTGCCATCAGTGAGGGCGTCGGCCTTGGCGGGAACACCATATATTTT. As protein: CAISEGVGLGGNTIYF.

The rearrangement links TRBV7-9 to TRBJ2-7, with 9 bases aligning to TRBD2. Germline V lookup: CDR1 SEHNR, CDR2 FQNEAQ (reference sequence). This CDR3 region has 15 residues. The ends lost 4 bases at V and 4 bases at J; junction bases unmatched: 8. The CDR3 region has the DNA TGTGCCAGCAGCTCATCTAGCGGGATCTCGTACGAGCAGTACTTC. This translates into CASSSSSGISYEQYF.

Comment on this clonotype: At one of its ends the junction is not consistent with the germline gene, which may arise from a read error. The V gene is TRBV24-1, the J gene TRBJ1-2, with 8 bases that match TRBD1. Germline lookup yields CDR1 KGHDR and CDR2 SFDVKD. The CDR3 is 15 residues long. The DNA of the CDR3 is TGTGCCGCCAGTGATCCCCTAGGACAGGGTGATGGCTACACCTTC. Amino acid sequence: CAASDPLGQGDGYTF.

The chain carries TRBV10-3 and TRBJ1-2, with D possibly matching TRBD1 (5 bases). V dropped 9 bases and J dropped 0 bases, with 11 bases sitting between them. Per germline, CDR1 ENHRY and CDR2 SYGVKD. CDR3 length: 13 residues. The CDR3 reads CAIRGVANYGYTF. DNA for the CDR3: TGTGCCATTCGAGGGGTGGCTAACTATGGCTACACCTTC.

This chain links TRBV12-3 or TRBV12-4 with TRBJ1-3, with D maybe TRBD1 (5 bases). This CDR3 spans 13 amino acids. V was shortened by 9 bases and J by 4 bases, with 13 bases between the two germline ends. CDR3 in amino acids: CASNRPGGNTIYF. The CDR3 region has the DNA TGTGCCAGTAACAGGCCTGGGGGAAACACCATATATTTT.

This clonotype was observed at least ten times. The CDR3 nucleotides are TGTGCCACCAGCCATAGCGGCGCGTTCTACGAGCAGTACTTC. Protein: CATSHSGAFYEQYF. The chain has TRBV24-1 and TRBJ2-7; possibly TRBD2 for D (6 bases). Germline V lookup: CDR1 KGHDR, CDR2 SFDVKD. This CDR3 is 14 amino acids long. Trimming removed 7 bases from V and 3 bases from J, with 15 bases in between.